This T cell receptor (beta chain) was identified in a study of blood T cell repertoires in COVID-19. On the study more broadly: Both acute and convalescent COVID-19 samples were obtained from the United States, Italy and Spain. Sources were T cells, B-cell-depleted T cells, or PBMCs; the material itself was cDNA or gDNA.

This clone was seen only once. Authors' analysis steps: Amplification from reference gene primers served as the basis for estimated nucleated cell counts. The protocol was immunoSEQ multiplex PCR, while the TCRdb copy is restricted to in-frame clones and leaves out a portion. That table furnishes V, J and clone size, whereas the DNA furnished D and trimming. The table has about 100,000 clones, roughly 90% seen once; the top ten hold less than 9%. Germline V gene data show CDR1 as LNHDA and CDR2 as SQIVND (reference sequence). With V trimmed by 1 base and J by 1 base, 0 bases remained unmatched. The CDR3 totals 16 residues.

V is TRBV19 and J is TRBJ2-3, with TRBD2 identical over 12 bases. What was sequenced was peripheral blood. The TCR originated in a man in his 60s with acute or convalescent COVID-19. The CDR3 nucleotides are TGTGCCAGTAGTATAGGACTAGCGGGGGGCACAGATACGCAGTATTTT. It translates to CASSIGLAGGTDTQYF.